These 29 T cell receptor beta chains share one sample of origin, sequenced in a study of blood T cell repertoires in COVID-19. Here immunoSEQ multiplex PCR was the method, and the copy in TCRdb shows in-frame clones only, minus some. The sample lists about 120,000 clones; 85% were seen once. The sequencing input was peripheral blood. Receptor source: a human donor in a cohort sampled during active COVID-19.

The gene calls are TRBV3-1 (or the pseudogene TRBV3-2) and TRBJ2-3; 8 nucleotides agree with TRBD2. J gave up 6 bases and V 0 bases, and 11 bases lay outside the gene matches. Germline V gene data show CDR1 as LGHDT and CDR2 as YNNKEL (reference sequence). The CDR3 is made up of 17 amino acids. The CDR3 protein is CASSQEWSGGAGDTQYF. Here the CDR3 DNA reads TGTGCCAGCAGCCAAGAGTGGAGCGGGGGAGCCGGCGATACGCAGTATTTT.

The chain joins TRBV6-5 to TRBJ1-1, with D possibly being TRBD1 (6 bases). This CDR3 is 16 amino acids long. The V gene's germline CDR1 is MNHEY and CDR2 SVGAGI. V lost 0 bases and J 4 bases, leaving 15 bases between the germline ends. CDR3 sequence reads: CASSYSLGAGSTEAFF. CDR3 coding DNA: TGTGCCAGCAGTTACTCTTTGGGGGCTGGTAGCACTGAAGCTTTCTTT.

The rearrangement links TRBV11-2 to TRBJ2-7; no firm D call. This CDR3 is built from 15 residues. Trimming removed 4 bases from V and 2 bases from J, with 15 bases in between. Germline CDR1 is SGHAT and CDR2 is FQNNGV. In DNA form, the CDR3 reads TGTGCCAGCAGCTCAACCCGTGGGCTGCCCTACGAGCAGTACTTC. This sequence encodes CASSSTRGLPYEQYF.

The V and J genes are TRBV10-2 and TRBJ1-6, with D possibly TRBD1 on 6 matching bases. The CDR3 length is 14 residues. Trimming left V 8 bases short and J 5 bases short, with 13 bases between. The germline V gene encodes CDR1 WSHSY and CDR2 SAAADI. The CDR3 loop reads CASLPGDNNSPLHF. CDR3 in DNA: TGCGCCAGCCTCCCCGGGGACAATAATTCACCCCTCCACTTT.

CDR3 in DNA: TGTGCCAGCACGGGATCCGGGACAGGGGGAGTTCAGCCCCAGCATTTT. It specifies CASTGSGTGGVQPQHF. The chain recombines TRBV2 with TRBJ1-5; 11 nucleotides match TRBD1. Germline-derived CDR1 and CDR2 are SNHLY and FYNNEI. The CDR3 runs to 16 residues. V was pared by 7 bases and J by 6 bases, with 11 bases of the junction left unmatched.

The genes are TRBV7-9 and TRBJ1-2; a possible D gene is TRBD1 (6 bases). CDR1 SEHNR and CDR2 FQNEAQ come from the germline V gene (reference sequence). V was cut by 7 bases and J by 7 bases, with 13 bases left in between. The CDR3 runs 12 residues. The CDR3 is CASNPPGVGYTF. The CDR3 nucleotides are TGTGCCAGCAACCCTCCAGGGGTTGGCTACACCTTC. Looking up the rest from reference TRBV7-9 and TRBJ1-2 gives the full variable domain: DTGVSQNPRHKITKRGQNVTFRCDPISEHNRLYWYRQTLGQGPEFLTYFQNEAQLEKSRLLSDRFSAERPKGSFSTLEIQRTEQGDSAMYLCASNPPGVGYTFGSGTRLTVV.

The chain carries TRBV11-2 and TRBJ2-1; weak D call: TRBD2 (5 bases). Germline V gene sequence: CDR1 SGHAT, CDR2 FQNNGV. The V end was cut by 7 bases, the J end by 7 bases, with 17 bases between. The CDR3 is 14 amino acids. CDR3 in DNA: TGTGCCAGCAAACGCTATGGCGGCGGGAATGAGCAGTTCTTC. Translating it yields CASKRYGGGNEQFF.

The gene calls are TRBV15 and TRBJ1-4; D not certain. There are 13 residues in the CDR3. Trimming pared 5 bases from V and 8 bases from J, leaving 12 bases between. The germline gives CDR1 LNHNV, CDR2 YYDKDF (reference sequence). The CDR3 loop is CATSGSFGEKLFF. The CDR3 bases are TGTGCCACCAGCGGCAGTTTCGGGGAAAAACTGTTTTTT.

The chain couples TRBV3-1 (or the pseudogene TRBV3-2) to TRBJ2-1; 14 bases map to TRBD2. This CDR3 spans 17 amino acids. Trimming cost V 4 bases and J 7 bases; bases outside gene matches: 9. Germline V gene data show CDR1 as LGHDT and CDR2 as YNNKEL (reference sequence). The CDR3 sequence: CASSPRTSGGIGNEQFF. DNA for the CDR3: TGTGCCAGCAGCCCGAGGACTAGCGGGGGGATCGGGAATGAGCAGTTCTTC.

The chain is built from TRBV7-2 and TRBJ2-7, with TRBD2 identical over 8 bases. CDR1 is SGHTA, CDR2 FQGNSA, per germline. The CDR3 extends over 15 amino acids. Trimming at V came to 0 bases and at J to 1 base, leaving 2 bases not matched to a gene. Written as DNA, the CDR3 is TGTGCCAGCAGCTTAGCTAGCGGGGCATCCTACGAGCAGTACTTC. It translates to CASSLASGASYEQYF. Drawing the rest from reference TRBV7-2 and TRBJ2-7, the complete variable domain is GAGVSQSPSNKVTEKGKDVELRCDPISGHTALYWYRQSLGQGLEFLIYFQGNSAPDKSGLPSDRFSAERTGGSVSTLTIQRTQQEDSAVYLCASSLASGASYEQYFGPGTRLTVT.

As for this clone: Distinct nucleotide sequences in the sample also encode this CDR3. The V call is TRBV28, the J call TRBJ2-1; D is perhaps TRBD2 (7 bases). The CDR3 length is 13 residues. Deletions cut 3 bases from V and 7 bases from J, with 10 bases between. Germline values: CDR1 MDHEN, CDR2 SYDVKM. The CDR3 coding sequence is TGTGCCAGCAGTTTGAGGGGGGGAAATGAGCAGTTCTTC. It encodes CASSLRGGNEQFF. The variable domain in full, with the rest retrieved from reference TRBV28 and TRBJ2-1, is DVKVTQSSRYLVKRTGEKVFLECVQDMDHENMFWYRQDPGLGLRLIYFSYDVKMKEKGDIPEGYSVSREKKERFSLILESASTNQTSMYLCASSLRGGNEQFFGPGTRLTVL.

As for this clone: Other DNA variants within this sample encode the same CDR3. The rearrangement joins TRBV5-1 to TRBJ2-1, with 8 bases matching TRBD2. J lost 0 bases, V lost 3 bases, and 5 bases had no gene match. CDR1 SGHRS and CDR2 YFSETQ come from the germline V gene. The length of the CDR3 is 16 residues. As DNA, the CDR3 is TGCGCCAGCAGCTCCTTAGCGGGGAGCTCCTACAATGAGCAGTTCTTC. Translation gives CASSSLAGSSYNEQFF.

CDR3 in amino acids: CASSQFSHNKNTEAFF. In DNA form, the CDR3 reads TGCGCCAGCAGTCAATTTTCCCACAATAAGAACACTGAAGCTTTCTTT. The rearrangement links TRBV23-1 to TRBJ1-1; D gene uncertain. TRBV23-1 is flagged as an ORF with uncertain function. Between the trimmed V and J ends, which lost 1 base and 1 base, there was a span of 13 bases. The CDR3 spans 16 residues.

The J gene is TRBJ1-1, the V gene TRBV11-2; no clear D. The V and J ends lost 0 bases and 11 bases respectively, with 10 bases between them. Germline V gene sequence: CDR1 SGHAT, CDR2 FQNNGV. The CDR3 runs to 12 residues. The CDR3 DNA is TGTGCCAGCAGCTTAGATCTCGGGGTGGCTTTCTTT. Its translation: CASSLDLGVAFF.

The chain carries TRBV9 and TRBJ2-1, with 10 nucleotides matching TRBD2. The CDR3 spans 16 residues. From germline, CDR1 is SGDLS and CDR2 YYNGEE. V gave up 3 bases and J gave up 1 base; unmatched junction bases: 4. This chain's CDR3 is CASSATSGQSYNEQFF. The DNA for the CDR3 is TGTGCCAGCAGCGCGACTAGCGGGCAATCCTACAATGAGCAGTTCTTC.

CDR3 sequence reads: CASSKRTGEKLFF. The CDR3 DNA reads as TGTGCCAGCAGTAAAAGGACAGGTGAAAAACTGTTTTTT. V usage is TRBV7-2 and J usage is TRBJ1-4; TRBD1 aligns across 7 bases. Germline-derived CDR1 and CDR2 are SGHTA and FQGNSA. V shed 6 bases and J 7 bases; nucleotides not matched to a gene: 5. The CDR3 runs 13 residues.

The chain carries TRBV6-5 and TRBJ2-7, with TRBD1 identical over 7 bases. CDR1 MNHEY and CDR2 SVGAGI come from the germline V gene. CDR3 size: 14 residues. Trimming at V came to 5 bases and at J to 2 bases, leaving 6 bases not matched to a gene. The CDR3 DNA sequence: TGTGCCAGCAGTCAGGGGGAGCAAACCTACGAGCAGTACTTC. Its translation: CASSQGEQTYEQYF.

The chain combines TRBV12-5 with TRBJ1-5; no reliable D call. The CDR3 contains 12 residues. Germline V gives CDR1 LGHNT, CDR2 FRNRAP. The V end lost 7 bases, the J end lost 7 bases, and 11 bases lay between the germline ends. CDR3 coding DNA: TGTGCTAGTGCCATTCCCGGGCAGCCCCAGCATTTT. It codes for CASAIPGQPQHF.

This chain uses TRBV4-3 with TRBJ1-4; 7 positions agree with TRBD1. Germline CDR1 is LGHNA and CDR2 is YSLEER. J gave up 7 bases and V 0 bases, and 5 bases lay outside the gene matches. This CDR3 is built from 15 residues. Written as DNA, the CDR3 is TGCGCCAGCAGCCAAGATACAGGGGCGGTTGAAAAACTGTTTTTT. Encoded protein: CASSQDTGAVEKLFF.

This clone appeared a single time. DNA of the CDR3: TGTGCCACCAACAGCGGGGTATCAGATACGCAGTATTTT. As protein: CATNSGVSDTQYF. This rearrangement joins TRBV24-1 to TRBJ2-3; TRBD2 matches at 7 bases. The CDR3 is 13 residues long. The V gene's germline CDR1 is KGHDR and CDR2 SFDVKD. The J segment lost 4 bases and the V segment lost 8 bases, leaving 5 bases of the junction unmatched.

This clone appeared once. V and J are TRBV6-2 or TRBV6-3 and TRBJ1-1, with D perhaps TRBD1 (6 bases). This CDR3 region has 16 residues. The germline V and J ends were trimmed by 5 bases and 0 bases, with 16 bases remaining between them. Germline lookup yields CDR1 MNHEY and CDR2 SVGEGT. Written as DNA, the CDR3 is TGTGCCAGCAGTAGGAACCCATGGACAGTGAACACTGAAGCTTTCTTT. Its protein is CASSRNPWTVNTEAFF.

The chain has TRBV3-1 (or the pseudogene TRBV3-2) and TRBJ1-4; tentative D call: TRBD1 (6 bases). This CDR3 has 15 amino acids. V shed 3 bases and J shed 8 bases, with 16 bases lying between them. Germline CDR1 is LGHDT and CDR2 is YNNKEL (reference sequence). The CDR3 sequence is CASSQGPQQGEKLFF. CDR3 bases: TGTGCCAGCAGCCAGGGTCCTCAGCAGGGGGAAAAACTGTTTTTT.

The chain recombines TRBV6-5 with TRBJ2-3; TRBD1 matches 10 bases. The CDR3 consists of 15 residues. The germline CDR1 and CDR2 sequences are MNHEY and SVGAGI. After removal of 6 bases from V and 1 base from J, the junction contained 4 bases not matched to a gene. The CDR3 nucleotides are TGTGCCAGCAGCCGGGACAGGGGAGGCACAGATACGCAGTATTTT. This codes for CASSRDRGGTDTQYF.

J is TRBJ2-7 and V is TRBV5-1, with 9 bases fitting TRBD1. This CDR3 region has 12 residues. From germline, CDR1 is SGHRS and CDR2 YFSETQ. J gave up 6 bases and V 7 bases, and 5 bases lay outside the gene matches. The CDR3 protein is CASGGQGGEQYF. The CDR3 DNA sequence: TGCGCCAGCGGGGGACAGGGTGGCGAGCAGTACTTC.

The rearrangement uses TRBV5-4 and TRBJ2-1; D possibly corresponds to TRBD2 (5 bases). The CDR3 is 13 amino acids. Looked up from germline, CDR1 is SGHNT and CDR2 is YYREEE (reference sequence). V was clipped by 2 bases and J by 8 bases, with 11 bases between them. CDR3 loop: CASSFKGSDEQFF. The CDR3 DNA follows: TGTGCCAGCAGCTTTAAAGGGAGCGATGAGCAGTTCTTC.

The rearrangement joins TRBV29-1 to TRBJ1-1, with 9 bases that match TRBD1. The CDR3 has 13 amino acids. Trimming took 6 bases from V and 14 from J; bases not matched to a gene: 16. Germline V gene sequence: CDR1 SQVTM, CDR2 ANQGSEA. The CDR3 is CSVEPGQGVKLFF. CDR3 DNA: TGCAGCGTGGAACCGGGACAGGGAGTTAAATTGTTCTTT.

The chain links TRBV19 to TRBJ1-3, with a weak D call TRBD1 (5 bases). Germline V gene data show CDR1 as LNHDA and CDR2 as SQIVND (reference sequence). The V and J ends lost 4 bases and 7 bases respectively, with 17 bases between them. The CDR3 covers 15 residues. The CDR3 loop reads CASSTPGGEKNTIYF. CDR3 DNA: TGTGCCAGTAGTACCCCGGGAGGGGAGAAGAACACCATATATTTT.

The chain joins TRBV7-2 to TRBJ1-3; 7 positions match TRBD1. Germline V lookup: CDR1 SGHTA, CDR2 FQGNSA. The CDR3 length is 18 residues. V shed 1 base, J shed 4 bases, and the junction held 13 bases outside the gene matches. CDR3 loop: CASSLGINRDSRGNTIYF. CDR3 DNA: TGTGCCAGCAGCTTAGGGATTAATCGGGACAGTCGGGGAAACACCATATATTTT.

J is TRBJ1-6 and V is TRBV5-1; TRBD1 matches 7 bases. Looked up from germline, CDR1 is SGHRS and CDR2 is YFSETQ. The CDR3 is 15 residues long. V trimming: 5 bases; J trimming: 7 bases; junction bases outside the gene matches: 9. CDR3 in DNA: TGCGCCAGCAGGTTGACAGGGTCCGGAAATTCACCCCTCCACTTT. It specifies CASRLTGSGNSPLHF.